These 7 T cell receptor beta chains came from one sample sequenced in a study of blood T cell repertoires in COVID-19. Clones were read by immunoSEQ multiplex PCR, and TCRdb kept only the in-frame ones, dropping some. The sample holds some 36,000 clones; 90% are singletons and the top ten take around 35%. Sequences were obtained from peripheral blood. All receptors derive from a man aged 60-69 years with active or convalescent COVID-19.

The rearrangement links TRBV2 to TRBJ2-5; no clear D gene. V gave up 1 base and J gave up 5 bases, with 11 bases separating them. The CDR3 sequence is 14 residues long. Per germline, CDR1 SNHLY and CDR2 FYNNEI. The CDR3 spells CASSEGNTFETQYF. As DNA, the CDR3 is TGTGCCAGCAGTGAAGGAAACACCTTCGAGACCCAGTACTTC.

The J gene is TRBJ2-7, the V gene TRBV6-2 or TRBV6-3; TRBD2 agrees at 7 bases. V shed 0 bases, J shed 3 bases, and the junction held 8 bases outside the gene matches. There are 16 residues in the CDR3. Germline lookup yields CDR1 MNHEY and CDR2 SVGEGT. The CDR3 is CASSYSGGFDSYEQYF. The DNA for the CDR3 is TGTGCCAGCAGTTACTCGGGGGGGTTTGACAGCTACGAGCAGTACTTC.

The gene calls are TRBV5-1 and TRBJ1-5; 10 nucleotides agree with TRBD1. The trim removed 4 bases at V and 4 bases at J, leaving 5 bases unmatched. CDR1 and CDR2 (germline): SGHRS, YFSETQ. The CDR3 consists of 15 residues. CDR3 coding DNA: TGCGCCAGCAGCGGCGGGACAGGGGCGAATCAGCCCCAGCATTTT. Its translation: CASSGGTGANQPQHF.

The CDR3 is CASRILSGSSYEQYF. The DNA for the CDR3 is TGTGCCAGTAGGATTCTTAGCGGTAGCTCCTACGAGCAGTACTTC. The chain is built from TRBV28 and TRBJ2-7; a weak D match, TRBD2 (6 bases). There are 15 residues in the CDR3. Germline CDR1 is MDHEN and CDR2 is SYDVKM. V was shortened by 9 bases and J by 0 bases, with 18 bases between the two germline ends.

J is TRBJ2-5 and V is TRBV19, with 9 positions matching TRBD1. Germline-derived CDR1 and CDR2 are LNHDA and SQIVND (reference sequence). There are 14 residues in the CDR3. V dropped 7 bases and J dropped 4; count of bases not matched to a gene: 7. The CDR3 is CASMGTGQGETQYF. In DNA form, the CDR3 reads TGTGCCAGTATGGGGACAGGGCAAGGAGAGACCCAGTACTTC. Complete variable domain (other parts from reference TRBV19 and TRBJ2-5): DGGITQSPKYLFRKEGQNVTLSCEQNLNHDAMYWYRQDPGQGLRLIYYSQIVNDFQKGDIAEGYSVSREKKESFPLTVTSAQKNPTAFYLCASMGTGQGETQYFGPGTRLLVL.

The chain's CDR3 is CTSSPPGHMNTEAFF. The CDR3 DNA reads as TGCACCAGCAGCCCACCGGGACATATGAACACTGAAGCTTTCTTT. V is TRBV1 and J is TRBJ1-1; the table's D call, TRBD1, was not checked against the DNA. TRBV1 is listed as a pseudogene. The CDR3 has 15 amino acids.

The chain employs TRBV11-3 and TRBJ2-1, with 8 positions matching TRBD1. Trimming cost V 5 bases and J 6 bases; bases outside gene matches: 3. There are 13 residues in the CDR3. Germline V CDR1 and CDR2: SGHNT, YENEEA. CDR3: CASSPDRGNEQFF. CDR3 DNA: TGTGCCAGCAGCCCTGACAGGGGCAATGAGCAGTTCTTC.